The clone carrying this T cell receptor (beta chain) has ten or more counts. The antigen is undetermined. Ophthalmopathy patients had Clinical Activity Score at least 3, NOSPECS grade at least 4, duration under 3 months. The source of the sample is a study of T cells in Graves' hyperthyroidism and ophthalmopathy. Notes on the study in general: Ophthalmopathy, as predicted by the model, came a median around 6 months after the prediction. A model built on 13 V-J features separated ophthalmopathy from stable hyperthyroidism.

Trimming pared 4 bases from V and 1 base from J, leaving 6 bases between. The CDR3 length is 13 residues. CDR1 and CDR2 (germline): KGHDR, SFDVKD. Amplified regions were TCR beta CDR3 sequences from RNA transcripts. A set of HTBI primers served as the primers for a first-round RT-PCR of the TCR CDR3. TCRdb re-called the multiplex PCR reads through MiXCR, storing one row per CDR3 protein. The sample records 500,000 to 550,000 distinct CDR3 sequences, just under 20% being singletons. The clonotype originates from a man aged 40-50 years with Graves' ophthalmopathy. The genes are TRBV24-1 and TRBJ2-5; no definite D call. Material: blood. The CDR3 loop reads CATSDRTQETQYF. DNA for the CDR3: TGTGCCACCAGTGACCGGACCCAAGAGACCCAGTACTTC.